Below, one TCR beta chain is given with its context. Trimming removed 3 bases at V and 3 bases at J, with 11 bases between. In germline, CDR1 is SGHTA, CDR2 FQGNSA. The CDR3 has 14 amino acids. The PCR used 60 Vbeta and 13 Jbeta primers. Measured with immunoSEQ multiplex PCR; TCRdb has only the in-frame clones, and not every one. The sample comprises about 190,000 clones, roughly 80% of which are singletons, and about 3.8% rests with the top ten. These data originate in a study of cytomegalovirus exposure and HLA in healthy donors. This TCR was recovered from a man aged 45-65 years in good health and CMV-seronegative. V is TRBV7-2 and J is TRBJ1-1; D is undetermined. Source material: PBMCs. This chain's CDR3 is CASSFTGSDTEAFF. CDR3 sequence (DNA): TGTGCCAGCAGCTTTACCGGAAGCGACACTGAAGCTTTCTTT.